This T cell receptor (beta chain) appears in the sequencing data of a study of blood T cell repertoires in COVID-19. Study background: Collection of acute and convalescent COVID-19 samples took place in the United States, Italy and Spain. Sources were T cells, B-cell-depleted T cells, or PBMCs; the material itself was cDNA or gDNA.

In the original analysis: Reference gene primers were amplified, and this amplification served to estimate nucleated cell counts. Profiled with immunoSEQ multiplex PCR; TCRdb holds only in-frame clones, not every one. V and J calls and clone size follow that table, whereas D and trimming were derived from the DNA. Of 180,000 or so clones in the sample, 76% were seen once. Germline CDR1 MNHEY, CDR2 SVGEGT. The CDR3 covers 14 residues. V shed 5 bases, J shed 4 bases, and the junction held 7 bases outside the gene matches. The source is a woman in her forties or fifties with active or convalescent COVID-19. Specimen: peripheral blood. This chain links TRBV6-2 or TRBV6-3 with TRBJ2-7; 8 nucleotides match TRBD1. CDR3 in DNA: TGTGCCAGCAGTCCCCGGGACAGGTTATACGAGCAGTACTTC. Protein sequence: CASSPRDRLYEQYF.